What follows are 13 T cell receptor beta chains derived from one specimen sequenced in a study of shared clonotypes between healthy human individuals. Assay used: immunoSEQ multiplex PCR; TCRdb lists only in-frame clones, some missing. Of roughly 1,000,000 clones detected, around 78% appear once; the ten largest clones hold roughly 0.55%. Sequences were obtained from memory CD4+ T cells from PBMCs. Subset described: CD45RA-negative fraction. These receptors were collected from a man between 18 and 29 years old in good health. Some clones in this sample may be carry-over from other donors' samples.

The chain couples TRBV10-3 to TRBJ2-7; D gene uncertain. Per the germline V gene, CDR1 is ENHRY and CDR2 is SYGVKD. Trimming cost V 6 bases and J 2 bases, with 5 bases left between them. The CDR3 has 11 amino acids. The CDR3 DNA follows: TGTGCCATCAGGGGTACCTACGAGCAGTACTTC. Protein: CAIRGTYEQYF.

The V call is TRBV6-5, the J call TRBJ2-7, with no clear D. This CDR3 has 15 amino acids. V was shortened by 0 bases and J by 1 base, with 10 bases between the two germline ends. Germline V gene sequence: CDR1 MNHEY, CDR2 SVGAGI. In DNA, the CDR3 is TGTGCCAGCAGTTACTCGCCCAGGCCATCCTACGAGCAGTACTTC. This translates into CASSYSPRPSYEQYF.

This clone was seen a few times. The CDR3 loop reads CASSGDGSLNEQFF. CDR3 DNA sequence: TGTGCCAGCAGTGGGGACGGGTCGCTAAATGAGCAGTTCTTC. This chain connects TRBV7-3 to TRBJ2-1; the D call may be TRBD1 or TRBD2 (5 bases each). Per germline, CDR1 SGHTA and CDR2 FQGTGA. The V and J ends lost 6 bases and 7 bases respectively, with 16 bases between them. CDR3 length equals 14 residues.

The chain uses TRBV30 and TRBJ1-2; 7 bases fit TRBD1. J lost 8 bases, V lost 4 bases, and 13 bases had no gene match. Germline V lookup: CDR1 GTSNPN, CDR2 SVGIG (reference sequence). This CDR3 region has 14 residues. CDR3 loop: CAWNAGQGDEGYTF. The CDR3 DNA is TGTGCCTGGAACGCGGGCCAGGGGGATGAAGGCTACACCTTC.

V and J are TRBV30 and TRBJ1-1; D remains ambiguous. CDR3 length equals 13 residues. V was cut by 2 bases and J by 2 bases, with 9 bases left in between. Germline V CDR1 and CDR2: GTSNPN, SVGIG (reference sequence). As DNA, the CDR3 is TGTGCCTGGAGTCAGGCACGTAACACTGAAGCTTTCTTT. This sequence encodes CAWSQARNTEAFF.

J is TRBJ2-1 and V is TRBV11-2, with TRBD2 matching over 7 bases. Germline assignment: CDR1 SGHAT and CDR2 FQNNGV. Trimming took 5 bases from V and 4 from J; bases not matched to a gene: 2. The CDR3 covers 13 residues. The CDR3 reads CASSGTIYNEQFF. The CDR3 DNA sequence: TGTGCCAGCAGCGGGACTATATACAATGAGCAGTTCTTC.

In this sample, this clone turned up a few times. J is TRBJ2-2 and V is TRBV10-1; D gene unclear. Trimming cost V 2 bases and J 5 bases, with 9 bases left between them. This CDR3 comprises 14 residues. The germline gives CDR1 WNHNN, CDR2 SYGVQD (reference sequence). The CDR3 sequence: CASSEASTTGELFF. The CDR3 DNA reads TGCGCCAGCAGTGAGGCCTCGACGACCGGGGAGCTGTTTTTT.

The J gene is TRBJ2-1, the V gene TRBV7-3; D remains ambiguous. The V end lost 3 bases, the J end lost 0 bases, and 9 bases lay between the germline ends. Looked up from germline, CDR1 is SGHTA and CDR2 is FQGTGA. The CDR3 contains 15 residues. CDR3 sequence: CASSLRKSSYNEQFF. CDR3 bases: TGTGCCAGCAGCTTGCGCAAGAGCTCCTACAATGAGCAGTTCTTC. Variable domain in full (rest from reference TRBV7-3 and TRBJ2-1): GAGVSQTPSNKVTEKGKYVELRCDPISGHTALYWYRQSLGQGPEFLIYFQGTGAADDSGLPNDRFFAVRPEGSVSTLKIQRTERGDSAVYLCASSLRKSSYNEQFFGPGTRLTVL.

This rearrangement joins TRBV9 to TRBJ2-3; 14 positions match TRBD2. This CDR3 is built from 15 residues. Losses at the gene ends were 2 bases for V and 4 bases for J; bases not matched to a gene: 0. CDR1 and CDR2 from the germline V gene are SGDLS and YYNGEE. CDR3 DNA: TGTGCCAGCAGCGTGACTAGCGGGAGGGCAGATACGCAGTATTTT. Protein: CASSVTSGRADTQYF.

This chain joins TRBV29-1 and TRBJ2-3; D gene unclear. V was cut by 0 bases and J by 6 bases, with 4 bases left in between. The CDR3 totals 11 residues. The germline gives CDR1 SQVTM, CDR2 ANQGSEA. CDR3 loop: CSVEEVDTQYF. As DNA, the CDR3 is TGCAGCGTTGAAGAGGTGGATACGCAGTATTTT.

The rearrangement uses TRBV28 and TRBJ1-1; D is ambiguous. The CDR3 length is 13 residues. V lost 6 bases and J lost 0, with 8 bases in between. Germline V CDR1 and CDR2: MDHEN, SYDVKM. The CDR3 region is CASRRFMNTEAFF. The CDR3 nucleotides are TGTGCCAGCAGAAGGTTTATGAACACTGAAGCTTTCTTT.

The rearrangement joins TRBV7-3 to TRBJ1-1; D might be TRBD1 (5 bases). CDR1 is SGHTA and CDR2 is FQGTGA in the germline V gene. The V and J ends lost 6 bases and 3 bases respectively, with 14 bases between them. This CDR3 has 14 amino acids. The CDR3 DNA follows: TGTGCCAGCAGGAGAAGTCGGGACGACACTGAAGCTTTCTTT. This sequence encodes CASRRSRDDTEAFF.

This chain joins TRBV7-9 and TRBJ2-1, with D maybe TRBD1 (5 bases). Germline CDR1 reads SEHNR; CDR2 reads FQNEAQ (reference sequence). Trimming took off 5 bases at V and 2 bases at J, with 13 bases between the two ends. This CDR3 contains 15 residues. DNA of the CDR3: TGTGCCAGCAGCATCCAGGGCCCTACCTACAATGAGCAGTTCTTC. Encoded protein: CASSIQGPTYNEQFF.